The clone carrying this TCR beta chain turned up a few times. The antigen is not known. The germline V gene encodes CDR1 LNHDA and CDR2 SQIVND (reference sequence). V shed 5 bases and J shed 2 bases, with 9 bases lying between them. The CDR3 is made up of 14 amino acids. The authors made TCR cDNA by 5'RACE template switching, adding a universal primer site and UMIs. Using its own MiXCR run on the 5' RACE reads, TCRdb lists one record per CDR3 protein. The sample includes around 590,000 distinct CDR3 sequences, 9% to 15% of them seen just once. The sample belongs to a study of T cells after yellow fever vaccination. Study background: SMART-Seq v4 Ultra Low Input prepared the low-cell-number fractions.

Whole-study findings and limits: FACS-sorted repertoires could contain abundant clonotypes contaminating from the bulk population. Clones that expanded after primary vaccination mostly reappeared after the booster (roughly 97% CD4, 70% to 90% CD8).

This chain connects TRBV19 to TRBJ2-2; a weak D match, TRBD2 (6 bases). This sequence was found in a man younger than 40 who received the YFV17D yellow fever vaccine. Sequencing was performed on PBMCs, taken on the day of the yellow fever booster vaccination. The CDR3: CASSWRANTGELFF. The CDR3 nucleotides read TGTGCCAGTAGTTGGAGGGCAAACACCGGGGAGCTGTTTTTT.